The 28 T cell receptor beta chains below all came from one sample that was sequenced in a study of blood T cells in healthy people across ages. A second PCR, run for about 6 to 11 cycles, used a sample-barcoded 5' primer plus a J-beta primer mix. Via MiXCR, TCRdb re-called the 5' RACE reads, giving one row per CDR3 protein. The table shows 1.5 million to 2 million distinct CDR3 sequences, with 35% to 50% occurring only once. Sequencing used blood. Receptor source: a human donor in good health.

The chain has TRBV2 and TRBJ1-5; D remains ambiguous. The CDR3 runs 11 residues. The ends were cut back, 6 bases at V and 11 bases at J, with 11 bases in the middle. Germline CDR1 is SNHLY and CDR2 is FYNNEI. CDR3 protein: CASSGDAAQHF. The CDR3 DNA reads TGTGCCAGCAGCGGCGATGCGGCCCAGCATTTT.

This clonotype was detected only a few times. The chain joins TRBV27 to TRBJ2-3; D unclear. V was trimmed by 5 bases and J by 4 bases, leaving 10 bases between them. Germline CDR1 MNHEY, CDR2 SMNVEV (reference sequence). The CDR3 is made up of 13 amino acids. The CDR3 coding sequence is TGTGCCAGCAGTGAGGAGAGTGCAGATACGCAGTATTTT. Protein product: CASSEESADTQYF.

The CDR3 reads CASSLSGIGYGYTF. DNA for the CDR3: TGTGCCAGCAGCCTGTCGGGGATCGGGTATGGCTACACCTTC. The chain recombines TRBV9 with TRBJ1-2; no clear D gene. Germline assignment: CDR1 SGDLS and CDR2 YYNGEE. There are 14 residues in the CDR3. V lost 4 bases and J lost 5, with 15 bases in between. The full variable domain, in which reference TRBV9 and TRBJ1-2 provide the parts outside the CDR3, is DSGVTQTPKHLITATGQRVTLRCSPRSGDLSVYWYQQSLDQGLQFLIQYYNGEERAKGNILERFSAQQFPDLHSELNLSSLELGDSALYFCASSLSGIGYGYTFGSGTRLTVV.

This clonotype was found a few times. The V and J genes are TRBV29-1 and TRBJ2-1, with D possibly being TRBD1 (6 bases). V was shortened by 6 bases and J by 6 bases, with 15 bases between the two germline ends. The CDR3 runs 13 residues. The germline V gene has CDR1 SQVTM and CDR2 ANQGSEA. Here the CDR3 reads CSVQHRDINEQFF. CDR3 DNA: TGCAGCGTCCAGCACCGGGACATCAATGAGCAGTTCTTC.

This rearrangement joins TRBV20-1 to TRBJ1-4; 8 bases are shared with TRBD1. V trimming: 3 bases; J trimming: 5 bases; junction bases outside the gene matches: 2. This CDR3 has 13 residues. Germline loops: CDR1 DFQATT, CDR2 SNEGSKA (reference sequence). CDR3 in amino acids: CSARRTGNEKLFF. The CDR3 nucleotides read TGCAGTGCTAGGCGGACAGGGAATGAAAAACTGTTTTTT.

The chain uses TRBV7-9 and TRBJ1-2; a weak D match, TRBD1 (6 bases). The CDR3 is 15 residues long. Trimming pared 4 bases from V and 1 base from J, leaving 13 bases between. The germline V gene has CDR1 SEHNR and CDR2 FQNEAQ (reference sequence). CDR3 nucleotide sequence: TGTGCCAGCAGCTCTTTGGACAGACATAACTATGGCTACACCTTC. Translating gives CASSSLDRHNYGYTF.

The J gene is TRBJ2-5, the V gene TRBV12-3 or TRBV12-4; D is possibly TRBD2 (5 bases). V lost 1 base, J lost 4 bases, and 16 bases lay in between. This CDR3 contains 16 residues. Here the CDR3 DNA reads TGTGCCAGCAGTTTAGAAAGCCTAGCTGGCAGAGAGACCCAGTACTTC. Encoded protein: CASSLESLAGRETQYF.

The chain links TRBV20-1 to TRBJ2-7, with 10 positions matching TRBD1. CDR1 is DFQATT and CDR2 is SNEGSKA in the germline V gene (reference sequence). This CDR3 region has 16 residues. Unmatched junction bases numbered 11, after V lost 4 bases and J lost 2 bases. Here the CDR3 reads CSATPFQGQGTYEQYF. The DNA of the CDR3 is TGCAGTGCTACCCCCTTCCAGGGACAGGGGACCTACGAGCAGTACTTC.

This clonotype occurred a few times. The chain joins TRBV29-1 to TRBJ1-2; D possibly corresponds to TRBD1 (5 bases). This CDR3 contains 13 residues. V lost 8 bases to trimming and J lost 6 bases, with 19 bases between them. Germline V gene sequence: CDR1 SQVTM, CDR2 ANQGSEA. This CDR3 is CSSSGWGDDGYTF. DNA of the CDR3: TGCAGCTCCTCTGGATGGGGCGACGATGGCTACACCTTC.

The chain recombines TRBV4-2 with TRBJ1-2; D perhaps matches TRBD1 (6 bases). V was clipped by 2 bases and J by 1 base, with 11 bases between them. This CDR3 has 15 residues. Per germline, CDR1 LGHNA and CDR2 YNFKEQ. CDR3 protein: CASSQWTEHNYGYTF. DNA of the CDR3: TGTGCCAGCAGCCAATGGACAGAGCATAACTATGGCTACACCTTC.

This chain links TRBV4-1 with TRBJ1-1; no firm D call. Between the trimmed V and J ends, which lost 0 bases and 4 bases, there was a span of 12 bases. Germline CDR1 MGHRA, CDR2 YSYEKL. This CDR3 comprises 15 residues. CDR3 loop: CASSQEWTSSTEAFF. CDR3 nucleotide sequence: TGCGCCAGCAGCCAAGAGTGGACCTCATCCACTGAAGCTTTCTTT.

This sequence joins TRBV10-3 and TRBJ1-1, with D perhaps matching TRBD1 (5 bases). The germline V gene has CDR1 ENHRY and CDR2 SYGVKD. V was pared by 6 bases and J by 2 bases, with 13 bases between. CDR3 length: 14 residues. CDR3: CAISIRGSNTEAFF. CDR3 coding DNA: TGTGCCATCAGCATTCGGGGCTCCAACACTGAAGCTTTCTTT.

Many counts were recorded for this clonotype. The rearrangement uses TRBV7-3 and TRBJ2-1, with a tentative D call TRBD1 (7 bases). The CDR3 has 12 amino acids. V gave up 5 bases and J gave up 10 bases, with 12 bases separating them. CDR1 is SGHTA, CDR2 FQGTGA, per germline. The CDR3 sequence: CASSLTGREQFF. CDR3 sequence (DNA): TGTGCCAGCAGCCTGACAGGGAGGGAGCAGTTCTTC.

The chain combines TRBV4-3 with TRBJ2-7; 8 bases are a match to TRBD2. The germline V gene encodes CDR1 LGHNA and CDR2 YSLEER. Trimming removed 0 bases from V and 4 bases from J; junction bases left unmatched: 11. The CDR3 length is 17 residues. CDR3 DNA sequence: TGCGCCAGCAGCCAAGACCCTCCCGGGGGGGCCTTTTACGAGCAGTACTTC. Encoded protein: CASSQDPPGGAFYEQYF.

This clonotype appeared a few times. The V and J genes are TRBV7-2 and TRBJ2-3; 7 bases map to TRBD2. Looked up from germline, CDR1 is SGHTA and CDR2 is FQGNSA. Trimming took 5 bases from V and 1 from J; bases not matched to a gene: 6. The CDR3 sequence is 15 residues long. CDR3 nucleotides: TGTGCCAGCAGCCAGAGCGGGGTCCGCACAGATACGCAGTATTTT. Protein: CASSQSGVRTDTQYF.

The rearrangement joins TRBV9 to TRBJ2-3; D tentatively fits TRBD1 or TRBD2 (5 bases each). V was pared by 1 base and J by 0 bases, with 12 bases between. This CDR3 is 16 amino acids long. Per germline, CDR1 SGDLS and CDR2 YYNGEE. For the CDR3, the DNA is TGTGCCAGCAGCGTAACCGGGGACCCAAGCACAGATACGCAGTATTTT. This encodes CASSVTGDPSTDTQYF.

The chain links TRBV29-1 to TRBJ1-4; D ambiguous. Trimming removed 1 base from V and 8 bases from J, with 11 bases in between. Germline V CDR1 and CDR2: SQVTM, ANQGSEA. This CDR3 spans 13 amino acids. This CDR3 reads CSVEVGSVEKLFF. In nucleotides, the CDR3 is TGCAGCGTTGAAGTAGGGTCGGTCGAAAAACTGTTTTTT. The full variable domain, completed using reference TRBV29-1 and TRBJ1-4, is SAVISQKPSRDICQRGTSLTIQCQVDSQVTMMFWYRQQPGQSLTLIATANQGSEATYESGFVIDKFPISRPNLTFSTLTVSNMSPEDSSIYLCSVEVGSVEKLFFGSGTQLSVL.

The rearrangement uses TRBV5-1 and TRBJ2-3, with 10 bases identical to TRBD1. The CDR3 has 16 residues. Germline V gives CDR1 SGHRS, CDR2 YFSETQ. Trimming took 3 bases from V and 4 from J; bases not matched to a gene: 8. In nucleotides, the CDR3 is TGCGCCAGCAGCTACTCCGGGACAGGGGTTGCAGATACGCAGTATTTT. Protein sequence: CASSYSGTGVADTQYF.

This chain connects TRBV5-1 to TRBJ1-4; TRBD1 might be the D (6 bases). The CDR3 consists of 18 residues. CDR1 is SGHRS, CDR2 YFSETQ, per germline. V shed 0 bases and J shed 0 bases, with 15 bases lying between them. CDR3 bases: TGCGCCAGCAGCTTGGTACAGGGTGGAAGGGCAACTAATGAAAAACTGTTTTTT. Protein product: CASSLVQGGRATNEKLFF.

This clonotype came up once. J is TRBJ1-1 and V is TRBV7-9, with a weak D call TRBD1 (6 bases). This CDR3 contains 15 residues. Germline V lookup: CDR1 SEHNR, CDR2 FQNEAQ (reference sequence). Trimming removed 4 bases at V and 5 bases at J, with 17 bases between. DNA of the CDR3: TGTGCCAGCAGCTACGCACCGGGGAGGGGGACTGAAGCTTTCTTT. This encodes CASSYAPGRGTEAFF.

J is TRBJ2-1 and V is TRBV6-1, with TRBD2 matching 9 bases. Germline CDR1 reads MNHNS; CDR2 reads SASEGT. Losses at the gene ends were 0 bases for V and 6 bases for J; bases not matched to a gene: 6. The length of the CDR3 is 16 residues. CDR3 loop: CASSEALSGGSNEQFF. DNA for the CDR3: TGTGCCAGCAGTGAAGCGCTCAGCGGGGGGAGCAATGAGCAGTTCTTC.

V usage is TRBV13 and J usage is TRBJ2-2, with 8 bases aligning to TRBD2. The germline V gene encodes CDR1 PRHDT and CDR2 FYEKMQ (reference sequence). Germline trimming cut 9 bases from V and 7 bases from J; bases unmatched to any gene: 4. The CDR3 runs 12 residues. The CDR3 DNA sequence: TGTGCCAGTACGGGGGGGATCGGGGAGCTGTTTTTT. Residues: CASTGGIGELFF.

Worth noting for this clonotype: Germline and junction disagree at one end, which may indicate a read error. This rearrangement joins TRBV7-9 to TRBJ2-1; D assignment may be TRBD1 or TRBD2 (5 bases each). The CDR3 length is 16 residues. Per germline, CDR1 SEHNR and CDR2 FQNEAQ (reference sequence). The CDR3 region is CASSLVAWGFDNEQFF. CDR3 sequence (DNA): TGTGCCAGCAGCTTAGTAGCCTGGGGGTTCGACAACGAGCAGTTCTTC.

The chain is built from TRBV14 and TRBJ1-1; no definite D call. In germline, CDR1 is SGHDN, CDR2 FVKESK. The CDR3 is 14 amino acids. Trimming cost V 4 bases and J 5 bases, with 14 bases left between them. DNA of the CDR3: TGTGCCAGCAGCCCCATAGGTACGGGAACTGAAGCTTTCTTT. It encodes CASSPIGTGTEAFF.

The CDR3 DNA is TGCGCCAGCAGCTTGGAAAGTTACAATGAGCAGTACTTC. Translating gives CASSLESYNEQYF. The chain combines TRBV5-1 with TRBJ2-5, with unresolved D. This CDR3 region has 13 residues. The germline V and J ends were trimmed by 0 bases and 11 bases, with 14 bases remaining between them. Germline V gene lookup returns CDR1 SGHRS and CDR2 YFSETQ.

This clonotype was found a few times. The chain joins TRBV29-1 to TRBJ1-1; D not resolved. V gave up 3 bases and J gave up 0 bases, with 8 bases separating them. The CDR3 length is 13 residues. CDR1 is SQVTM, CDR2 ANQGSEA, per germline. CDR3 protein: CSVEVTMNTEAFF. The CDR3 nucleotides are TGCAGCGTTGAGGTCACCATGAACACTGAAGCTTTCTTT.

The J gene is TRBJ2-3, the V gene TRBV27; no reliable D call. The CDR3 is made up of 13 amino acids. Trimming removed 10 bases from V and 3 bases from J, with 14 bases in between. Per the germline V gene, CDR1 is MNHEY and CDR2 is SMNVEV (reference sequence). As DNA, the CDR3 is TGTGCCACCCGATCCACTCCAACAGATACGCAGTATTTT. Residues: CATRSTPTDTQYF.

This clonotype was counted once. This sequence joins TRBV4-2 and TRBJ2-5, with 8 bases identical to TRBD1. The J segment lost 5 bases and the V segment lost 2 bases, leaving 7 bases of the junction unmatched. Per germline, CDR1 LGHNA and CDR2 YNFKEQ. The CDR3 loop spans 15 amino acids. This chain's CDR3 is CASSQPGTGFETQYF. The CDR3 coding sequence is TGTGCCAGCAGCCAACCCGGGACAGGTTTCGAGACCCAGTACTTC.